This passage covers 5 T cell receptor beta chains from one sample sequenced in a study of high-grade serous ovarian cancer treatment subgroups. The table came from immunoSEQ multiplex PCR; TCRdb's copy has only in-frame clones and leaves some out. The table lists around 15,000 clones, approximately 73% of them singletons. The tumor samples were collected prior to definitive surgery or chemotherapy. Sequenced sample: tumor tissue. The receptor set was obtained from a human donor with high-grade serous ovarian cancer.

The chain is built from TRBV9 and TRBJ1-4; D call uncertain. From germline, CDR1 is SGDLS and CDR2 YYNGEE. The CDR3 has 15 residues. V was clipped by 0 bases and J by 0 bases, with 6 bases between them. CDR3 loop: CASSVGLSTNEKLFF. Written as DNA, the CDR3 is TGTGCCAGCAGCGTAGGTCTGTCAACTAATGAAAAACTGTTTTTT.

This clone appeared a few times. CDR3 nucleotides: TGTGCCAGCAGTAGAACCGGTGCCGAAGCTTTCTTT. Translation gives CASSRTGAEAFF. The chain recombines TRBV6-6 with TRBJ1-1; D remains ambiguous. V was cut by 5 bases and J by 8 bases, with 12 bases left in between. The length of the CDR3 is 12 residues. Germline values: CDR1 MNHNY, CDR2 SVGAGI (reference sequence).

The J gene is TRBJ2-5, the V gene TRBV6-1; 7 bases line up with TRBD2. After removal of 2 bases from V and 2 bases from J, the junction contained 2 bases not matched to a gene. This CDR3 contains 14 residues. Germline V gene lookup returns CDR1 MNHNS and CDR2 SASEGT. The DNA of the CDR3 is TGTGCCAGCAGTGAATGGGGAGGGCAAGAGACCCAGTACTTC. It yields the protein CASSEWGGQETQYF.

The rearrangement uses TRBV11-2 and TRBJ2-3; D perhaps matches TRBD2 (5 bases). In germline, CDR1 is SGHAT, CDR2 FQNNGV. The CDR3 runs to 15 residues. Between the trimmed V and J ends, which lost 4 bases and 0 bases, there was a span of 11 bases. This CDR3 reads CASSSRGSSTDTQYF. In DNA form, the CDR3 reads TGTGCCAGCAGCTCCCGGGGTTCTAGCACAGATACGCAGTATTTT.

This rearrangement joins TRBV6-5 to TRBJ2-6, with no clear D. CDR3 length: 15 amino acids. The V gene's germline CDR1 is MNHEY and CDR2 SVGAGI. The V and J ends lost 4 bases and 1 base respectively, with 8 bases between them. CDR3 sequence: CASSWVESGANVLTF. The DNA of the CDR3 is TGTGCCAGCAGTTGGGTCGAATCTGGGGCCAACGTCCTGACTTTC.